The clone carrying this T cell receptor beta chain occurred many times. Its antigen is not identified. Synthesis of cDNA was accomplished via 5'RACE employing 10-nucleotide random UMIs. TCRdb re-called the 5' RACE reads with MiXCR, one entry per CDR3 protein. The sample gives some 22,000 distinct CDR3 sequences, roughly a sixth of which show up once; less than 9.5% is in the top ten. The T cells used for sorted libraries numbered roughly 970,000, either CD4+ or CD8+. This specimen belongs to a study of neurological immune-mediated disorders. Points from the study as a whole: Levels of TCR clonal expansion peaked in HTLV-1-associated myelopathy and reached their lowest in multiple sclerosis, under those of healthy controls.

The germline CDR1 and CDR2 sequences are LNHDA and SQIVND (reference sequence). This CDR3 spans 13 amino acids. The germline V and J ends were trimmed by 7 bases and 5 bases, with 14 bases remaining between them. The clonotype originates from a woman between 18 and 29 years old with multiple sclerosis. The chain uses TRBV19 and TRBJ1-1, with D perhaps TRBD1 (5 bases). Sequences were obtained from CD8+ T cells from blood. CDR3 loop: CASKDSEGTEAFF. CDR3 DNA sequence: TGTGCCAGTAAAGATTCAGAGGGGACTGAAGCTTTCTTT.